This TCR beta chain was recorded in a study of CD8 T cells in ankylosing spondylitis. Study observations and caveats: Seemingly characteristic of ankylosing spondylitis blood was a TCR beta motif consisting of several highly homologous variants. A subset of motif variants has previously been described in the synovial fluid and blood of reactive arthritis. According to the report, clones linked to the disease were significantly enriched in matched synovial fluid samples taken from ankylosing spondylitis patients.

Trimming took 5 bases from V and 2 from J; bases not matched to a gene: 14. Germline-derived CDR1 and CDR2 are DFQATT and SNEGSKA (reference sequence). The length of the CDR3 is 17 residues. Only a few counts were recorded for this clonotype. Its cognate antigen is unknown. Preparation of TCR beta libraries was done by quantitative 5'-RACE with molecular barcodes. TCRdb itself ran the 5' RACE reads through MiXCR, one entry per CDR3 protein. The profile shows fewer than 750,000 distinct CDR3 sequences, around 17% of them singletons. J is TRBJ2-7 and V is TRBV20-1; TRBD1 matches at 11 bases. This receptor was taken from a male donor with ankylosing spondylitis. The material sequenced was blood, either unsorted or a sorted T cell fraction (not recorded which). The CDR3 sequence is CSALHRTGGNRAYEQYF. As DNA, the CDR3 is TGCAGTGCTCTACATAGGACAGGGGGCAATAGGGCCTACGAGCAGTACTTC.